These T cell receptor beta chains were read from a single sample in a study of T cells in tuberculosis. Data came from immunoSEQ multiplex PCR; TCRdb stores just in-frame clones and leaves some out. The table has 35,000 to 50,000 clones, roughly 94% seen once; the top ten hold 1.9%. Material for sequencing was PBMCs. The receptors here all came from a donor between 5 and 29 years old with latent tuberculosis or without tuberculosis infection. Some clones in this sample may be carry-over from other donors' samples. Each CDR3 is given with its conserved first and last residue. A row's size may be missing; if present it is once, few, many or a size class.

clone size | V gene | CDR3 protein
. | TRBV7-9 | CASQDRVLTDTQYF
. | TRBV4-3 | CASSLRESTGELFF
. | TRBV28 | CASSLTQGSSGYTF
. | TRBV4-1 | CASSQGVIGGYEQYF
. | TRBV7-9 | CASSFPGLVVSGELFF
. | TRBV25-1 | CASSESWDRGTAEAFF
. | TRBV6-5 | CASRPWEGTDTQYF
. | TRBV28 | CASSLKAGQGLKTQYF
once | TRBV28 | CASRGGGYGYTF
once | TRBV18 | CASSPGDTYYQETQYF
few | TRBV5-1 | CASSVTGKDEQYF
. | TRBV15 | CATSSYGSDEQYF
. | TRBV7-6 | CASSLVAGAYEQYF
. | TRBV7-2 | CASSSRLAGVGEQYF
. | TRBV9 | CASSPMGQGAMGYGYTF
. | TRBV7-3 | CASSLSAAGLPFF
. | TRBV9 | CASSVGDSQETQYF
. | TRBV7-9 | CASSYGGPEAFF
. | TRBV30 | CAWSRASGRPSSYEQYF
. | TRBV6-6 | CASSRTGVEQPQHF
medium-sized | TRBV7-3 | CASSRLAGNEDTQYF
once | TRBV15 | CATSTRREATDTQYF
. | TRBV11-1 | CASSRRRGSRERETQYF
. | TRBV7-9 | CASSYGQGERGYTF
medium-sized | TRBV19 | CASSSPDIVNTEAFF
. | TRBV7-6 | CASSRRQLLGTQYF
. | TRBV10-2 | CASRPGQSFYEQYF
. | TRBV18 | CASSASSGTMDTQYF
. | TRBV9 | CASSPGNRALYEQYF
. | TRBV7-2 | CASSPGLASSYEQYF
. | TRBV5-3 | CARRPPGGSLGYEQYF
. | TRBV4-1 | CASSQDRTGVRNEQFF
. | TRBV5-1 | CASSWDMAWREQFF
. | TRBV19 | CASSRPGQTYEQYF
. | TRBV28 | CASSLFSEGYGYTF
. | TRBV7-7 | CASSRDRAWETQYF
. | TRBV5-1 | CASSSADRGGNEKLFF
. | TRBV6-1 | CASSERTGGAQETQYF
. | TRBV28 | CASSLQGPYEQYF
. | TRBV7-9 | CASSLSRAGGGEQYF
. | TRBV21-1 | CASSKSRYYSGDSAIKGDTYEQYF
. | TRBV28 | CASSLSGQGPNEQFF
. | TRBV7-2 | CASSRGLQETQYF
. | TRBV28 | CASSLWTGPNTEAFF
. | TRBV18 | CASSPSGTGATEAFF